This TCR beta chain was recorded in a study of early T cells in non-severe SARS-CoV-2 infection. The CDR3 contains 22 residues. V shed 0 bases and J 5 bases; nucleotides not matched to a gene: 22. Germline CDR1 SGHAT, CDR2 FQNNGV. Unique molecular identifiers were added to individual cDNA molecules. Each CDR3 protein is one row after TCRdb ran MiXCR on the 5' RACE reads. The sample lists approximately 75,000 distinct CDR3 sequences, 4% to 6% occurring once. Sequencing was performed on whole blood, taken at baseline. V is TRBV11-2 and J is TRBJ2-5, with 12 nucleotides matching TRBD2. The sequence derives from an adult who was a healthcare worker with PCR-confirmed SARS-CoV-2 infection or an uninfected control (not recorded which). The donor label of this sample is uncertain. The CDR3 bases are TGTGCCAGCAGCTTAGATCTTGGCTTCAGGGGCTCTAGCGGGGGGGCCCACGAGACCCAGTACTTC. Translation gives CASSLDLGFRGSSGGAHETQYF.